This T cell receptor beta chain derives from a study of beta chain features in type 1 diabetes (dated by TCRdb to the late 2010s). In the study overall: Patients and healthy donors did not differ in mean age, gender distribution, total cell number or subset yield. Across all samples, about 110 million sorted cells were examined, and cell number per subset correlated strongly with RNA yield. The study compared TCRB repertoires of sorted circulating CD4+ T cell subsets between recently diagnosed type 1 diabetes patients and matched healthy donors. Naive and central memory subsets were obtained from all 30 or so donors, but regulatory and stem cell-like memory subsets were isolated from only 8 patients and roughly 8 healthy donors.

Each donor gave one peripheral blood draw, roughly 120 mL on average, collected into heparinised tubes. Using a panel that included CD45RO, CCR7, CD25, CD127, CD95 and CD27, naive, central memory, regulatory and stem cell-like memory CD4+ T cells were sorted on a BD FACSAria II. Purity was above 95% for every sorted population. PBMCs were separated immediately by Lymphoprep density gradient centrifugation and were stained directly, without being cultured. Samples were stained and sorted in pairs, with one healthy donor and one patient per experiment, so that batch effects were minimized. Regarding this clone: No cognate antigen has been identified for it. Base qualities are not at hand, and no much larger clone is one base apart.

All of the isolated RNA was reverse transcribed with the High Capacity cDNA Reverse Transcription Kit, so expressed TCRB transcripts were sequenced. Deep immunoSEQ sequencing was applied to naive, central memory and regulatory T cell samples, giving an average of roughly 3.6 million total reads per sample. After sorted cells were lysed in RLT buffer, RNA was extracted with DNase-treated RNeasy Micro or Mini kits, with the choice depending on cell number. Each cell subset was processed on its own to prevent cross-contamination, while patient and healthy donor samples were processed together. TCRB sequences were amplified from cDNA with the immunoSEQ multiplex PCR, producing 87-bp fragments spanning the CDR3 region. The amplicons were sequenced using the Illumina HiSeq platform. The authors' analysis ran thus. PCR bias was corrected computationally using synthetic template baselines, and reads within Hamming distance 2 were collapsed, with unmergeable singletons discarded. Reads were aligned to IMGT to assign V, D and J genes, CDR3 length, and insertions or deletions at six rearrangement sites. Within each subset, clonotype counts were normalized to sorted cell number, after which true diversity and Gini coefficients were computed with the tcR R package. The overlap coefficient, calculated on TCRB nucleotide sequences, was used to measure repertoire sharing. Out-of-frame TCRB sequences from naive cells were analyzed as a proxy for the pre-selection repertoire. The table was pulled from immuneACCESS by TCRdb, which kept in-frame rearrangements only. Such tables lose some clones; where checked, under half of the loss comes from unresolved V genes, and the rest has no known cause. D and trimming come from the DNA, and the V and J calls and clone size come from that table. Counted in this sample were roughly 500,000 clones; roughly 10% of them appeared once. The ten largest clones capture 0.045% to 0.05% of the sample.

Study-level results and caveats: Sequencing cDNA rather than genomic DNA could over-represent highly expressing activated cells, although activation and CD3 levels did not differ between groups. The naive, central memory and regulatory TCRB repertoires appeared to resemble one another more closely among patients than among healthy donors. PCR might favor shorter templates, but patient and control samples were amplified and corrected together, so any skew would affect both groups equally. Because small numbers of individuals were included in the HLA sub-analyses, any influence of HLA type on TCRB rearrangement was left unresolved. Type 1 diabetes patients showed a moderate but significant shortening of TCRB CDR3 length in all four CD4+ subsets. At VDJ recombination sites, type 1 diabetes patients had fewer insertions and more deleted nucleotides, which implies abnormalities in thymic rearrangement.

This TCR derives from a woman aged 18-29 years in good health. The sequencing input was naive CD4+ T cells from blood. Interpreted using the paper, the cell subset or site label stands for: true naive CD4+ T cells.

The CDR3 here reads CASSVVGEGYTF. The DNA is as follows: TGTGCCAGCAGCGTAGTGGGAGAGGGCTACACCTTC. Rearrangement joined TRBV9 to TRBJ1-2, with the identity of the D gene unclear. The V and J ends are trimmed by 0 bases and 8 bases, leaving 8 bases between them. Per the germline V gene, SGDLS is the CDR1 and YYNGEE is the CDR2. The CDR3 numbers 12 residues from cysteine through phenylalanine. The read is trimmed to its CDR3 DNA, 36 bases read in frame from base 1.